Listed here is a single T cell receptor (beta chain). These data originate in a study of T-cell memory formation after mild COVID-19. Study context: Most TCR clusters belonged to a single donor.

V was pared by 3 bases and J by 5 bases, with 1 base of the junction left unmatched. The CDR3 runs 13 residues. The V gene's germline CDR1 is SGHTA and CDR2 FQGNSA. TCRdb independently ran MiXCR on the 5' RACE reads; one entry per CDR3 protein. This table has 400,000 to 550,000 distinct CDR3 sequences, approximately 25% appearing once. Sequencing was done on a sample of PBMCs or a T cell subset sorted from them (not recorded which). This clonotype originated in an adult woman who had mild COVID-19 (a few samples of this study predate the infection). Cell type and time point are not known. The chain is built from TRBV7-2 and TRBJ1-5; 7 bases are shared with TRBD1. CDR3 protein: CASSFGQDQPQHF. The CDR3, as DNA: TGTGCCAGCAGCTTCGGACAGGATCAGCCCCAGCATTTT.